This T cell receptor (beta chain) was profiled in a study of T-cell memory formation after mild COVID-19. The wider study: TCR clusters were mostly donor specific. The study, taken as a whole, reports: There was a balanced CD4/CD8 profile in clones contracting day 15 to 85, and later expanders leaned CD4+. Proof of SARS-CoV-2 specificity was absent for the second-wave clones that crested on day 37.

This CDR3 is built from 18 residues. The V end lost 5 bases, the J end lost 3 bases, and 22 bases lay between the germline ends. Employing constant-segment primers, 5'RACE generated TCR alpha and TCR beta cDNA libraries bearing sample barcodes and UMIs. MiXCR, applied by TCRdb to the 5' RACE reads, yields one record per CDR3 protein. This sample has under 300,000 distinct CDR3 sequences, with approximately 9% found just once. Comments on this clonotype: Its antigen is undetermined.

The sample comprised PBMCs or a T cell subset sorted from them (not recorded which). The receptor was derived from a man aged 18-30 years who had mild COVID-19 (a few samples of this study predate the infection). Cell type and time point are not known. V gene TRBV6-7 combines with J gene TRBJ2-2; D possibly uses TRBD1 or TRBD2 (5 bases each). TRBV6-7 is placed among ORFs of uncertain function. The CDR3 region is CASSRGRLALYYTGELFF. The CDR3, as DNA: TGTGCCAGCAGTCGGGGCCGTTTGGCGCTGTATTACACCGGGGAGCTGTTTTTT.